Following are 9 T cell receptor beta chains from one sample sequenced in a study of blood T cell repertoires in COVID-19. Some clones are missing from TCRdb's copy, which holds only in-frame ones; the method was immunoSEQ multiplex PCR. The sample contains about 19,000 clones, around nine tenths of which appear only once. Sequencing input: peripheral blood. The receptors were gathered from a human donor in a cohort sampled during active COVID-19.

The chain employs TRBV28 and TRBJ2-1, with 8 bases aligning to TRBD2. The CDR3 sequence is 18 residues long. Germline V CDR1 and CDR2: MDHEN, SYDVKM. V lost 5 bases and J lost 5; bases outside the gene matches: 17. The CDR3, as DNA: TGTGCCAGCAGTACCCCTGCGGCCGGGACTAGATATCACAATGAGCAGTTCTTC. This gives the protein CASSTPAAGTRYHNEQFF.

The V gene is TRBV24-1, the J gene TRBJ2-5, with 9 bases matching TRBD1. This CDR3 is built from 16 residues. Looked up from germline, CDR1 is KGHDR and CDR2 is SFDVKD. The trim removed 3 bases at V and 4 bases at J, leaving 8 bases unmatched. In nucleotides, the CDR3 is TGTGCCACCAGTGATCCGACAGGGGGATCGCTAGAGACCCAGTACTTC. Its protein is CATSDPTGGSLETQYF.

The V call is TRBV30, the J call TRBJ1-6; 10 nucleotides line up with TRBD1. Germline assignment: CDR1 GTSNPN and CDR2 SVGIG (reference sequence). V dropped 3 bases and J dropped 1; count of bases not matched to a gene: 18. CDR3 length equals 21 residues. CDR3 coding DNA: TGTGCCTGGAGCCTAACCCCAGACGACAGGGGGCGCGGATCCTATAATTCACCCCTCCACTTT. Translated: CAWSLTPDDRGRGSYNSPLHF.

The V and J genes are TRBV7-2 and TRBJ2-3; 12 bases map to TRBD2. CDR3 length: 15 amino acids. Trimming at V came to 5 bases and at J to 0 bases, leaving 0 bases not matched to a gene. CDR1 and CDR2 from the germline V gene are SGHTA and FQGNSA. The CDR3 protein is CASSGTSGSTDTQYF. CDR3 DNA sequence: TGTGCCAGCAGCGGGACTAGCGGGAGCACAGATACGCAGTATTTT.

The CDR3 here is CATSDEVRDQGDTQYF. For the CDR3, the DNA is TGTGCCACCAGTGATGAAGTCAGGGATCAAGGAGATACGCAGTATTTT. The chain links TRBV24-1 to TRBJ2-3; D possibly corresponds to TRBD1 (5 bases). V was pared by 3 bases and J by 5 bases, with 17 bases between. CDR1 and CDR2 (germline): KGHDR, SFDVKD. This CDR3 is 16 amino acids long.

V usage is TRBV20-1 and J usage is TRBJ1-1; D remains unclear. Germline V gene lookup returns CDR1 DFQATT and CDR2 SNEGSKA (reference sequence). The V gene lost 6 bases and the J gene lost 4 bases, with 9 bases spanning the gap. The CDR3 runs to 11 residues. The CDR3 spells CSARLSTEAFF. DNA of the CDR3: TGCAGTGCGAGACTGAGCACTGAAGCTTTCTTT.

This clone occurred once. This rearrangement joins TRBV28 to TRBJ2-7; perhaps TRBD1 as D (6 bases). This CDR3 has 14 amino acids. Germline V gene sequence: CDR1 MDHEN, CDR2 SYDVKM. V lost 8 bases and J lost 7, with 21 bases in between. The CDR3 reads CASGSGRGRGEQYF. For the CDR3, the DNA is TGTGCCAGCGGTAGTGGCAGGGGACGAGGAGAGCAGTACTTC.

The V gene is TRBV7-9, the J gene TRBJ2-7, with D tentatively TRBD2 (5 bases). The germline V and J ends were trimmed by 5 bases and 0 bases, with 14 bases remaining between them. Germline V gene lookup returns CDR1 SEHNR and CDR2 FQNEAQ (reference sequence). The CDR3 runs to 15 residues. The CDR3: CASSPARGPSYEQYF. Written as DNA, the CDR3 is TGTGCCAGCAGCCCGGCTCGGGGTCCCTCCTACGAGCAGTACTTC.

The rearrangement joins TRBV28 to TRBJ2-1; 10 nucleotides align to TRBD2. CDR1 and CDR2 from the germline V gene are MDHEN and SYDVKM. Trimming at V came to 6 bases and at J to 2 bases, leaving 4 bases not matched to a gene. This CDR3 has 15 amino acids. The CDR3 nucleotides read TGTGCCAGCAGACCGCTAGCGGGAGCCTACAATGAGCAGTTCTTC. Amino acid sequence: CASRPLAGAYNEQFF.